A selection of T cell receptor beta chains follows, all from one sample in a study of beta chain features in type 1 diabetes. Clones were read by immunoSEQ multiplex PCR, and TCRdb kept only the in-frame ones, dropping some. The sample carries almost 350,000 clones, 7% to 9% recorded once. Sequencing was carried out using central memory CD4+ T cells from blood. Every receptor here comes from a woman aged 18-35 years in good health. Both conserved end residues are part of each CDR3. The order of the fields is D gene, clone size, J gene, V gene, CDR3 DNA, CDR3 protein. The D gene is left open where the match is weak. A clone size is listed for some rows: how often the clone was seen (once, few, many), or a class if it is expanded.

.,.,TRBJ2-2,TRBV11-2,TGTGCCAGCAGCTTAGAATTGTCCGGGGACACCGGGGAGCTGTTTTTT,CASSLELSGDTGELFF
.,.,TRBJ1-4,TRBV9,TGTGCCAGCAGCTTACGGGACGCAACTAATGAAAAACTGTTTTTT,CASSLRDATNEKLFF
TRBD2,.,TRBJ2-7,TRBV27,TGTGCCAGCAGTGGAGCGGGGCGAACTGTTGGGCAGTACTTC,CASSGAGRTVGQYF
TRBD2,few,TRBJ2-7,TRBV7-9,TGTGCCAGCGCGAGCGGGAGCTCCTACGAGCAGTACTTC,CASASGSSYEQYF
TRBD2,.,TRBJ2-1,TRBV5-4,TGTGCCAGCAGCCCCACCCTCGGGACTAGTAAGGGGTACAATGAGCAGTTCTTC,CASSPTLGTSKGYNEQFF
TRBD2,few,TRBJ2-3,TRBV7-2,TGTGCCAGCAGCCTGGAAGCGGGAGGGGTGGATACGCAGTATTTT,CASSLEAGGVDTQYF
TRBD2,few,TRBJ2-1,TRBV5-4,TGCGCCAGCAGCCAGGGAGCGGGACCGGGGTTTTCGTACAATGAGCAGTTCTTC,CASSQGAGPGFSYNEQFF
.,few,TRBJ2-2,TRBV19,TGTGCCAGTAGTATTTTAGACAGATGGAACACCGGGGAGCTGTTTTTT,CASSILDRWNTGELFF
.,few,TRBJ2-1,TRBV7-2,TGTGCCAGCAGCTTAGGTCGGAGGGGGTCCTCTCGGCAGGCTGAGCAGTTCTTC,CASSLGRRGSSRQAEQFF
.,few,TRBJ2-1,TRBV6-6,TGTGCCAGCAGGGAAGACATGTCTGGATACAATGAGCAGTTCTTC,CASREDMSGYNEQFF
.,few,TRBJ2-1,TRBV4-2,TGTGCCAGCAGCCAAGACTGGGCAGGGCAAGACAATGAGCAGTTCTTC,CASSQDWAGQDNEQFF
.,few,TRBJ2-7,TRBV7-9,TGTGCCAGCAGCTCGTCGACGGGACTGGACAAGCAGTACTTC,CASSSSTGLDKQYF
.,.,TRBJ2-6,TRBV10-3,TGTGCCATCAGTGGGGGTAGCGGCTCTGGGGCCAACGTCCTGACTTTC,CAISGGSGSGANVLTF
.,few,TRBJ2-7,TRBV4-3,TGCGCCAGCAGCCTCGACAGCGGAAGCAGCTACGAGCAGTACTTC,CASSLDSGSSYEQYF
.,few,TRBJ2-3,TRBV28,TGTGCCAGCTCCGATTCCACAGATACGCAGTATTTT,CASSDSTDTQYF
TRBD1,many,TRBJ1-2,TRBV28,TGTGCCAGCAGTTTCTGGGACAGGGTCTATGGCTACACCTTC,CASSFWDRVYGYTF
.,.,TRBJ2-5,TRBV7-6,TGTGCCAGCAGCTTAGCTCAACAAGAGACCCAGTACTTC,CASSLAQQETQYF
TRBD2,.,TRBJ2-5,TRBV27,TGTGCCAGCACCCTTAGCGGGACGTCGCGGGAGACCCAGTACTTC,CASTLSGTSRETQYF
.,.,TRBJ1-2,TRBV6-1,TGTGCCAGCAGCAGGGAGGCTAGTCCAACTGGCTACACCTTC,CASSREASPTGYTF
TRBD1,many,TRBJ2-3,TRBV7-2,TGTGCCAGCAGCTCCTACAGGGGAACGCAGTATTTT,CASSSYRGTQYF
.,.,TRBJ2-7,TRBV7-9,TGTGCCAGCAGCCCCAGCTCCTACGAGCAGTACTTC,CASSPSSYEQYF
.,.,TRBJ2-3,TRBV9,TGTGCCAGCACCTATCGGGGCAGGGGGGAAGATACGCAGTATTTT,CASTYRGRGEDTQYF
TRBD1,few,TRBJ2-3,TRBV10-3,TGTGCCATCAAGGGACAGGGGACAGATACGCAGTATTTT,CAIKGQGTDTQYF
.,many,TRBJ1-5,TRBV18,TGTGCCAGCTCACCACCGGGTGGGGCAGACTATCAGCCCCAGCATTTT,CASSPPGGADYQPQHF
TRBD2,.,TRBJ2-5,TRBV5-4,TGTGCCAGCAGCCAAGTGTCTAGCGGGCATAAAGAGACCCAGTACTTC,CASSQVSSGHKETQYF
.,many,TRBJ1-2,TRBV29-1,TGCAGCGTGGCAAGACCGCCGGCTAACTATGGCTACACCTTC,CSVARPPANYGYTF
TRBD1,few,TRBJ2-1,TRBV27,TGTGCCAGCAATCAGCGTAGTCGCAGGGGGCTCCTTCTTTACGGCAATGAGCAGTTCTTC,CASNQRSRRGLLLYGNEQFF
.,few,TRBJ2-1,TRBV9,TGTGCCAGCAGTATCGGGGGACTGCCTTACAATGAGCAGTTCTTC,CASSIGGLPYNEQFF
TRBD2,.,TRBJ2-7,TRBV6-5,TGTGCCAGCAGTAGCGGGGCCTACGAGCAGTACTTC,CASSSGAYEQYF
.,.,TRBJ2-4,TRBV4-3,TGCGCCAGCAGCCAAGATAACTACCCCAAAAACATTCAGTACTTC,CASSQDNYPKNIQYF
.,.,TRBJ2-2,TRBV6-6,TGTGCCAGCAGTCTGGGGGGACAAACCACCGGGGAGCTGTTTTTT,CASSLGGQTTGELFF
.,many,TRBJ2-1,TRBV7-9,TGTGCCAGCAGCTTGGCCGCGGGACCGAACAGCAATGAGCAGTTCTTC,CASSLAAGPNSNEQFF
.,.,TRBJ1-5,TRBV2,TGTGCCAGCAGTCCCGACAGTTTGAATCAGCCCCAGCATTTT,CASSPDSLNQPQHF
.,.,TRBJ1-3,TRBV28,TGTGCCAGCAGTTTGCTAGGGGGATCTGGAAACACCATATATTTT,CASSLLGGSGNTIYF
.,.,TRBJ2-7,TRBV25-1,TGTGCCAGCATTCGACGGGGCCACGAGCAGTACTTC,CASIRRGHEQYF
.,.,TRBJ2-3,TRBV5-1,TGCGCCAGCAGCTTGCTGCCGGGGATCACAGATACGCAGTATTTT,CASSLLPGITDTQYF
.,few,TRBJ2-7,TRBV18,TGTGCCAGCTCACCACCTTCTATAGGGGGTGCATCCTACGAGCAGTACTTC,CASSPPSIGGASYEQYF
.,.,TRBJ1-1,TRBV4-3,TGCGCCAGCAGCCAAGTTTGGGGCAGGGAAGCTTTCTTT,CASSQVWGREAFF
TRBD2,few,TRBJ2-7,TRBV27,TGTGCCAGCAGTTCACGTGTTAGGACTAGCGGCTCCTACGAGCAGTACTTC,CASSSRVRTSGSYEQYF
TRBD2,many,TRBJ2-3,TRBV7-2,TGTGCCAGCAAGCGGGAAATTGCGGATACGCAGTATTTT,CASKREIADTQYF
.,.,TRBJ2-7,TRBV5-6,TGTGCCAGCAGCGGAGGGCGGACTGGCTCCTACGAGCAGTACTTC,CASSGGRTGSYEQYF
.,few,TRBJ2-3,TRBV2,TGTGCCAGCAGTCCCCGCCCGGGAGCCCCCTCGGATACGCAGTATTTT,CASSPRPGAPSDTQYF
.,many,TRBJ1-1,TRBV28,TGTGCCAGCAGTTTAACCAGAGAAGCTTTCTTT,CASSLTREAFF
TRBD2,few,TRBJ2-1,TRBV9,TGTGCCAGCAGCGGCGGAAGCGGGGTAGACAATGAGCAGTTCTTC,CASSGGSGVDNEQFF
.,.,TRBJ1-3,TRBV7-9,TGTGCCAGCAGCTTACTGGGGTTTGGAAACACCATATATTTT,CASSLLGFGNTIYF
.,.,TRBJ2-1,TRBV15,TGTGCCGCGGCCCCCACCACCCTCTCCTACAATGAGCAGTTCTTC,CAAAPTTLSYNEQFF
.,few,TRBJ2-5,TRBV7-8,TGTGCCAGCAGACCAGGGTGGCAGGGGTGGGGAGAGACCCAGTACTTC,CASRPGWQGWGETQYF
TRBD1,few,TRBJ1-4,TRBV28,TGTGCCAGCAGATCTCAACAGGGGAGGAGGGTCGAAAAACTGTTTTTT,CASRSQQGRRVEKLFF
TRBD1,few,TRBJ2-1,TRBV5-1,TGCGCCAGCAGCCCGGGACAGGGAATTTACAATGAGCAGTTCTTC,CASSPGQGIYNEQFF
.,few,TRBJ2-5,TRBV7-2,TGTGCCAGCAGCTTAGTCTCGGTGCTGCGGCAAGAGACCCAGTACTTC,CASSLVSVLRQETQYF
TRBD1,few,TRBJ1-2,TRBV27,TGTGCCAGCAGTTTATCTCCCCAGGGGGCAGCTAACTATGGCTACACCTTC,CASSLSPQGAANYGYTF
TRBD1,.,TRBJ2-5,TRBV5-4,TGTGCCAGCAGCTTGGGTCGACAGGGGCTTGCCAAAGAGACCCAGTACTTC,CASSLGRQGLAKETQYF
.,.,TRBJ2-3,TRBV18,TGTGCCAGCTCACCCCCGATTGTAGATACGCAGTATTTT,CASSPPIVDTQYF
.,few,TRBJ1-5,TRBV6-1,TGTGCCAGCAGTAGACAGATAGGTAACAATCAGCCCCAGCATTTT,CASSRQIGNNQPQHF
TRBD1,.,TRBJ1-2,TRBV7-3,TGTGCCAGCAGCAGGGACAGCTATGGCTACACCTTC,CASSRDSYGYTF
.,.,TRBJ2-1,TRBV2,TGTGCCAGCAGGGACAACTCCTACAATGAGCAGTTCTTC,CASRDNSYNEQFF